This passage covers 23 T cell receptor beta chains from one sample sequenced in a study of blood T cell repertoires in COVID-19. This table comes from immunoSEQ multiplex PCR, and its TCRdb copy is limited to in-frame clones, with some not included. The top ten clones hold 15% to 17% of a sample with roughly 250,000 clones, about 86% of them seen once. The sample taken for sequencing was peripheral blood. These receptors all come from a person aged 65 to 85 with COVID-19, enrolled during active disease.

The CDR3 sequence: CAISEMAGDTGELFF. The CDR3 DNA sequence: TGTGCCATCAGTGAGATGGCAGGGGACACCGGGGAGCTGTTTTTT. The V call is TRBV10-3, the J call TRBJ2-2; perhaps TRBD1 as D (6 bases). Per germline, CDR1 ENHRY and CDR2 SYGVKD. CDR3 length equals 15 residues. Trimming took 2 bases from V and 3 from J, leaving 10 bases between them.

The chain is built from TRBV6-5 and TRBJ1-2, with D uncertain. The V end lost 0 bases, the J end lost 8 bases, and 13 bases lay between the germline ends. CDR3 length: 14 amino acids. Germline CDR1 and CDR2: MNHEY and SVGAGI. The CDR3, as DNA: TGTGCCAGCAGTTACTCGGGCGCCATGGTAGGCTACACCTTC. It is translated as CASSYSGAMVGYTF.

The chain combines TRBV7-6 with TRBJ2-7, with 7 bases lining up with TRBD2. V shed 4 bases, J shed 0 bases, and the junction held 6 bases outside the gene matches. The CDR3 runs to 15 residues. The germline V gene has CDR1 SGHVS and CDR2 FNYEAQ. The CDR3 sequence: CASSYRGVDSYEQYF. Here the CDR3 DNA reads TGTGCCAGCAGCTACCGGGGGGTGGACTCCTACGAGCAGTACTTC.

The chain links TRBV30 to TRBJ2-1; 7 bases agree with TRBD2. V shed 2 bases and J 7 bases; nucleotides not matched to a gene: 11. CDR3 length equals 15 residues. Germline assignment: CDR1 GTSNPN and CDR2 SVGIG (reference sequence). CDR3 coding DNA: TGTGCCTGGAGTCGGCGTGGGACTACCCCGAATGAGCAGTTCTTC. This sequence encodes CAWSRRGTTPNEQFF.

The chain uses TRBV21-1 and TRBJ1-3. TRBV21-1 is deemed a pseudogene. The CDR3 runs to 18 residues. CDR3 sequence: CASSKARAADNSGNTIYF. In nucleotides, the CDR3 is TGTGCCAGCAGCAAAGCAAGAGCGGCAGATAACTCTGGAAACACCATATATTTT.

This chain connects TRBV12-3 or TRBV12-4 to TRBJ1-5, with TRBD1 as a possible D gene (5 bases). The V end was cut by 2 bases, the J end by 14 bases, with 16 bases between. CDR3 length equals 13 residues. CDR3 bases: TGTGCCAGCAGTTTAATTCCGACAGTGGTAGAGCATTTT. It specifies CASSLIPTVVEHF.

The CDR3 DNA sequence: TGTGCCAGCAGCTCCCGCCTCTCCAGCGGGAGCAAGTTGGATGAGCAGTTCTTC. It is translated as CASSSRLSSGSKLDEQFF. The J gene is TRBJ2-1, the V gene TRBV7-8; the match to TRBD2 covers 8 bases. The V segment lost 4 bases and the J segment 8 bases; nucleotides outside the gene matches: 19. Germline CDR1 reads SGHVS; CDR2 reads FQNEAQ. The CDR3 consists of 18 residues.

The V gene is TRBV29-1, the J gene TRBJ2-7; D remains unclear. The CDR3 spans 13 residues. CDR1 and CDR2 (germline): SQVTM, ANQGSEA. CDR3 bases: TGCACCAGGCCCCCCAGCCCCTCCTACGAGCAGTACTTC. Its protein is CTRPPSPSYEQYF.

This chain uses TRBV3-1 (or the pseudogene TRBV3-2) with TRBJ1-2, with 9 bases identical to TRBD1. V lost 2 bases and J lost 5; bases outside the gene matches: 3. This CDR3 region has 14 residues. In germline, CDR1 is LGHDT, CDR2 YNNKEL (reference sequence). The CDR3: CASSQPGQGYGYTF. CDR3 coding DNA: TGTGCCAGCAGCCAACCGGGACAGGGATATGGCTACACCTTC.

This rearrangement joins TRBV7-2 to TRBJ2-1, with a tentative D call TRBD2 (7 bases). Germline CDR1 reads SGHTA; CDR2 reads FQGNSA. Trimming removed 6 bases at V and 5 bases at J, with 14 bases between. The CDR3 is 14 amino acids. The CDR3 bases are TGTGCCAGCAGTTCTAGGGGGGGGGACAATGAGCAGTTCTTC. Translation gives CASSSRGGDNEQFF.

In DNA form, the CDR3 reads TGTGCCAGCAGCAACGCAGGGCCAACTAATGAAAAACTGTTTTTT. This codes for CASSNAGPTNEKLFF. The chain carries TRBV7-4 and TRBJ1-4; D might be TRBD1 (5 bases). Trimming pared 5 bases from V and 0 bases from J, leaving 10 bases between. Germline assignment: CDR1 SGHVT and CDR2 SQSDAQ. The CDR3 is 15 amino acids.

V gene TRBV30 combines with J gene TRBJ1-4; possible D gene TRBD1, 6 bases. Between the trimmed V and J ends, which lost 6 bases and 3 bases, there was a span of 8 bases. The CDR3 extends over 12 amino acids. CDR1 is GTSNPN and CDR2 is SVGIG in the germline V gene (reference sequence). CDR3 nucleotides: TGTGCCTGTGGACAGTCTAATGAAAAACTGTTTTTT. Residues: CACGQSNEKLFF.

The chain links TRBV6-4 to TRBJ2-3; D possibly corresponds to TRBD2 (5 bases). With 4 bases removed from V and 5 bases from J, the gap between germline ends came to 7 bases. Germline V gives CDR1 MRHNA, CDR2 SNTAGT. CDR3 length equals 12 residues. The CDR3 region has the DNA TGTGCCAGCAGTGCTGAGGGAGATACGCAGTATTTT. Translation gives CASSAEGDTQYF.

This clone has only one observation. V usage is TRBV6-5 and J usage is TRBJ1-1, with D perhaps matching TRBD1 (6 bases). This CDR3 spans 15 amino acids. In germline, CDR1 is MNHEY, CDR2 SVGAGI. V was pared by 6 bases and J by 2 bases, with 16 bases between. The DNA for the CDR3 is TGTGCCAGCAGCAAAAAGAGGACAGATAACACTGAAGCTTTCTTT. It specifies CASSKKRTDNTEAFF.

The chain carries TRBV7-6 and TRBJ1-6; possibly TRBD1 for D (5 bases). CDR3 length: 15 residues. Deletions cut 2 bases from V and 8 bases from J, with 13 bases between. Germline CDR1 and CDR2: SGHVS and FNYEAQ. The CDR3 sequence is CASSLYLQGDSPLHF. The CDR3 DNA follows: TGTGCCAGCAGCTTATATCTTCAGGGTGATTCACCCCTCCACTTT.

The chain links TRBV18 to TRBJ2-5, with D possibly TRBD1 on 5 matching bases. The CDR3 sequence is 13 residues long. Trimming took 1 base from V and 5 from J, leaving 8 bases between them. Germline-derived CDR1 and CDR2 are KGHSH and LQKENI. CDR3 in amino acids: CASSPRRDETQYF. The CDR3 DNA is TGTGCCAGCTCACCACGCAGGGATGAGACCCAGTACTTC.

The chain employs TRBV7-2 and TRBJ1-5; D is ambiguous. V lost 5 bases and J 6 bases, leaving 17 bases between the germline ends. The CDR3 extends over 15 amino acids. Germline CDR1 and CDR2: SGHTA and FQGNSA. CDR3 loop: CASSLQQAGSQPQHF. CDR3 nucleotide sequence: TGTGCCAGCAGCCTACAGCAGGCGGGGAGTCAGCCCCAGCATTTT. The variable domain in full, with the rest retrieved from reference TRBV7-2 and TRBJ1-5, is GAGVSQSPSNKVTEKGKDVELRCDPISGHTALYWYRQSLGQGLEFLIYFQGNSAPDKSGLPSDRFSAERTGGSVSTLTIQRTQQEDSAVYLCASSLQQAGSQPQHFGDGTRLSIL.

The V and J genes are TRBV2 and TRBJ2-3, with 7 bases aligning to TRBD2. The CDR3 spans 14 residues. Trimming took 10 bases from V and 3 from J; bases not matched to a gene: 10. The V gene's germline CDR1 is SNHLY and CDR2 FYNNEI. For the CDR3, the DNA is TGTGCCACACAGAAGGGAGGGGCAACAGATACGCAGTATTTT. Residues: CATQKGGATDTQYF.

The chain has TRBV7-3 and TRBJ2-7, with D unresolved. The CDR3 loop spans 10 amino acids. Germline values: CDR1 SGHTA, CDR2 FQGTGA. Between the trimmed V and J ends, which lost 6 bases and 9 bases, there was a span of 9 bases. The CDR3 loop reads CASSPRRQYF. The CDR3 DNA is TGTGCCAGCAGTCCACGGAGGCAGTACTTC.

The chain is built from TRBV9 and TRBJ1-2, with D unclear. Germline assignment: CDR1 SGDLS and CDR2 YYNGEE. The CDR3 spans 12 residues. The V and J ends lost 4 bases and 5 bases respectively, with 9 bases between them. The CDR3 sequence is CASSPSSYGYTF. In nucleotides, the CDR3 is TGTGCCAGCAGCCCTAGTTCATATGGCTACACCTTC.

The J gene is TRBJ1-5, the V gene TRBV18, with TRBD1 matching over 7 bases. The CDR3 is made up of 16 amino acids. Germline V gene data show CDR1 as KGHSH and CDR2 as LQKENI. V trimming: 4 bases; J trimming: 7 bases; junction bases outside the gene matches: 13. The CDR3 region has the DNA TGTGCCAGCTCACAAACAAGGGACAGAAAAGAACAGCCCCAGCATTTT. Amino acid sequence: CASSQTRDRKEQPQHF.

This sequence joins TRBV4-1 and TRBJ2-5, with D perhaps matching TRBD2 (7 bases). V dropped 1 base and J dropped 7 bases, with 16 bases sitting between them. The V gene's germline CDR1 is MGHRA and CDR2 YSYEKL. The length of the CDR3 is 15 residues. The CDR3 is CASSQGRGGAGTQYF. CDR3 DNA sequence: TGCGCCAGCAGCCAAGGAAGAGGGGGGGCTGGGACCCAGTACTTC.

The rearrangement uses TRBV5-6 and TRBJ2-7; possible D gene TRBD1, 6 bases. The CDR3 totals 15 residues. CDR1 is SGHDT and CDR2 is YYEEEE in the germline V gene. V was cut by 5 bases and J by 0 bases, with 15 bases left in between. CDR3 sequence reads: CASREQGSSSYEQYF. The DNA of the CDR3 is TGTGCCAGCAGGGAACAGGGATCAAGCTCCTACGAGCAGTACTTC.